This T cell receptor beta chain was found in a study of human T cells and chemical hapten exposure. TCRdb recomputed calls from the RACE reads with MiXCR, one row per CDR3 protein. The table shows 350,000 to 400,000 distinct CDR3 sequences, with 4.5% to 5.5% occurring only once. Unmatched junction bases numbered 13, after V lost 3 bases and J lost 4 bases. The CDR3 has 17 residues. Germline CDR1 LGHNA, CDR2 YNFKEQ. Time point of the sample: pre-sensitization, week 0. Noted treatment: therapeutic diphenylcyclopropenone sensitization with weekly scalp DPC. This clonotype was seen at least ten times. V and J are TRBV4-2 and TRBJ2-7; 9 positions match TRBD1. This clonotype was sampled from a woman between 45 and 60 years old with alopecia areata. Some clones in this sample may be carry-over from other donors' samples. The specimen comprised whole blood, sampled in connection with sensitization to the hapten diphenylcyclopropenone (DPC). CDR3 in amino acids: CASSHSVNRDREYEQYF. The CDR3 DNA reads TGTGCCAGCAGCCATTCGGTTAACCGGGACAGGGAGTACGAGCAGTACTTC.